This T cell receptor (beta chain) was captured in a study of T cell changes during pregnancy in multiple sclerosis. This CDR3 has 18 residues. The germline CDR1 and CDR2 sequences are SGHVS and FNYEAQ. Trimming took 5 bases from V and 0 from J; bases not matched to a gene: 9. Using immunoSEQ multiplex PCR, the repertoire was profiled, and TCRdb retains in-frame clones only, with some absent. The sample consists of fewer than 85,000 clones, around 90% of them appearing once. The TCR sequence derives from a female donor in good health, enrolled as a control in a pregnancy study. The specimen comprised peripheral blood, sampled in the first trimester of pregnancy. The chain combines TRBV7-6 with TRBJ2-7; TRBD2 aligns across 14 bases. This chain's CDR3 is CASSQGTSGRVISYEQYF. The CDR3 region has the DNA TGTGCCAGCAGCCAGGGGACTAGCGGGAGAGTAATCTCCTACGAGCAGTACTTC. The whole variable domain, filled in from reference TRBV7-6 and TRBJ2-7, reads GAGVSQSPRYKVTKRGQDVALRCDPISGHVSLYWYRQALGQGPEFLTYFNYEAQQDKSGLPNDRFSAERPEGSISTLTIQRTEQRDSAMYRCASSQGTSGRVISYEQYFGPGTRLTVT.